Each of the 22 T cell receptor beta chains below was sequenced from the same sample in a study of CD8+ T cells in alopecia areata. RNA extraction was followed by reverse transcription into cDNA, which acted as the sequencing template. Clones were sequenced by immunoSEQ multiplex PCR, and TCRdb holds only the in-frame ones, with some missing. Here the sample spans approximately 91,000 clones, around two fifths being singletons. Material for sequencing was CD4+ T cells sorted from blood. The receptors stem from a human donor with alopecia areata.

This clone occurred a few times. The chain has TRBV5-1 and TRBJ2-5; 10 nucleotides align to TRBD2. Trimming removed 4 bases from V and 5 bases from J; junction bases left unmatched: 8. The germline gives CDR1 SGHRS, CDR2 YFSETQ. CDR3 length: 15 residues. The DNA of the CDR3 is TGCGCCAGCAGCCCTGGACTAGCGGAGGGGGAGACCCAGTACTTC. Its translation: CASSPGLAEGETQYF.

The chain employs TRBV2 and TRBJ2-5; the match to TRBD2 covers 7 bases. Germline V CDR1 and CDR2: SNHLY, FYNNEI. V shed 7 bases and J 5 bases; nucleotides not matched to a gene: 10. This CDR3 comprises 14 residues. The CDR3 DNA follows: TGTGCCAGCAATCCCCTAGCGGCCGGTGAGACCCAGTACTTC. Translated, it gives CASNPLAAGETQYF.

The chain has TRBV6-6 and TRBJ2-4; no firm D call. CDR1 is MNHNY, CDR2 SVGAGI, per germline (reference sequence). This CDR3 has 9 amino acids. The ends were cut back, 8 bases at V and 7 bases at J, with 3 bases in the middle. CDR3 region: CASGNIQYF. The CDR3 DNA follows: TGTGCCAGCGGTAACATTCAGTACTTC.

This chain joins TRBV6-1 and TRBJ2-4, with D perhaps matching TRBD2 (5 bases). V lost 10 bases and J lost 8, with 12 bases in between. The CDR3 is 11 amino acids. Germline CDR1 MNHNS, CDR2 SASEGT. CDR3 protein: CATVRVDIQYF. CDR3 coding DNA: TGTGCCACCGTGCGGGTTGACATTCAGTACTTC.

The V gene is TRBV5-1, the J gene TRBJ2-7, with D possibly matching TRBD1 (5 bases). CDR1 is SGHRS, CDR2 YFSETQ, per germline. V lost 0 bases to trimming and J lost 3 bases, with 10 bases between them. The CDR3 spans 14 residues. The CDR3 loop reads CASSLESGFYEQYF. In nucleotides, the CDR3 is TGCGCCAGCAGCTTGGAATCAGGGTTCTACGAGCAGTACTTC.

This clone has more than one count but fewer than ten. The genes are TRBV29-1 and TRBJ1-2; tentative D call: TRBD1 (5 bases). This CDR3 is 15 amino acids long. CDR1 is SQVTM, CDR2 ANQGSEA, per germline. Trimming took off 2 bases at V and 4 bases at J, with 17 bases between the two ends. The CDR3 nucleotides read TGCAGCGTTGAACCCTCGGGACGGTCCGGCTATGGCTACACCTTC. It encodes CSVEPSGRSGYGYTF.

The genes are TRBV28 and TRBJ2-7; maybe TRBD2 (6 bases). Germline CDR1 reads MDHEN; CDR2 reads SYDVKM. The V gene lost 7 bases and the J gene lost 6 bases, with 22 bases spanning the gap. The CDR3 sequence is 15 residues long. The CDR3 region is CASNPRRDNPREQYF. The CDR3 region has the DNA TGTGCCAGCAATCCAAGGCGGGATAATCCCCGCGAGCAGTACTTC.

This rearrangement joins TRBV29-1 to TRBJ2-7, with 13 bases aligning to TRBD2. Germline V gene data show CDR1 as SQVTM and CDR2 as ANQGSEA. The CDR3 runs 13 residues. V gave up 7 bases and J gave up 7 bases; unmatched junction bases: 7. CDR3 protein: CSARLAGGGEQYF. The CDR3 bases are TGCAGCGCGCGACTAGCGGGAGGCGGGGAGCAGTACTTC.

This clone has a handful of counts. This CDR3 is CASSLAIGSSYNEQFF. CDR3 nucleotide sequence: TGCGCCAGCAGCTTGGCTATAGGGAGCTCCTACAATGAGCAGTTCTTC. This rearrangement joins TRBV5-1 to TRBJ2-1; perhaps TRBD2 as D (5 bases). Germline loops: CDR1 SGHRS, CDR2 YFSETQ. Trimming removed 0 bases from V and 0 bases from J, with 10 bases in between. This CDR3 is built from 16 residues.

This chain joins TRBV29-1 and TRBJ1-3, with 7 bases matching TRBD1. J gave up 8 bases and V 6 bases, and 13 bases lay outside the gene matches. Per germline, CDR1 SQVTM and CDR2 ANQGSEA. The CDR3 spans 14 residues. CDR3 amino acids: CSVTKTGERDTIYF. In DNA, the CDR3 is TGCAGCGTCACGAAAACAGGGGAGAGGGACACCATATATTTT.

This clone was detected only a few times. The chain couples TRBV29-1 to TRBJ1-1; 11 bases agree with TRBD1. Germline CDR1 and CDR2: SQVTM and ANQGSEA. This CDR3 spans 12 amino acids. V lost 7 bases to trimming and J lost 4 bases; unmatched junction nucleotides: 2. CDR3: CSAGTGGTEAFF. For the CDR3, the DNA is TGCAGCGCCGGGACAGGGGGCACTGAAGCTTTCTTT.

The chain links TRBV18 to TRBJ1-6; D possibly corresponds to TRBD1 (5 bases). The CDR3 runs to 15 residues. Germline CDR1 is KGHSH and CDR2 is LQKENI. V gave up 6 bases and J gave up 10 bases, with 19 bases separating them. The CDR3 DNA sequence: TGTGCCAGCTCCCCCGAAGGGGCCGCTGGGTCACCCCTCCACTTT. Its protein is CASSPEGAAGSPLHF. The complete variable domain, with remaining parts taken from reference TRBV18 and TRBJ1-6, reads NAGVMQNPRHLVRRRGQEARLRCSPMKGHSHVYWYRQLPEEGLKFMVYLQKENIIDESGMPKERFSAEFPKEGPSILRIQQVVRGDSAAYFCASSPEGAAGSPLHFGNGTRLTVT.

V usage is TRBV29-1 and J usage is TRBJ2-1, with D perhaps given as TRBD1 or TRBD2 (6 bases each). Germline V lookup: CDR1 SQVTM, CDR2 ANQGSEA. The V and J ends lost 4 bases and 7 bases respectively, with 14 bases between them. The CDR3 loop spans 13 amino acids. The CDR3 sequence is CSVGGAVSNEQFF. DNA for the CDR3: TGCAGCGTTGGGGGGGCAGTATCGAATGAGCAGTTCTTC.

This clone was observed a few times. This sequence joins TRBV29-1 and TRBJ2-3, with a tentative D call TRBD1 (6 bases). The V end was cut by 7 bases, the J end by 11 bases, with 19 bases between. CDR3 length: 12 amino acids. The V gene's germline CDR1 is SQVTM and CDR2 ANQGSEA. The CDR3 region has the DNA TGCAGCGCTGCGAATTCCGGGACAAGGCAGTATTTT. Protein sequence: CSAANSGTRQYF.

This clone has a single count. The rearrangement uses TRBV9 and TRBJ2-5, with 7 positions matching TRBD2. The trim removed 4 bases at V and 2 bases at J, leaving 8 bases unmatched. Germline assignment: CDR1 SGDLS and CDR2 YYNGEE. The CDR3 contains 15 residues. The DNA for the CDR3 is TGTGCCAGCAGCTTAGAGACTAGCCCTCAAGAGACCCAGTACTTC. This encodes CASSLETSPQETQYF.

The chain employs TRBV6-5 and TRBJ2-7; 9 bases are shared with TRBD2. Per germline, CDR1 MNHEY and CDR2 SVGAGI. The length of the CDR3 is 16 residues. J gave up 5 bases and V 4 bases, and 12 bases lay outside the gene matches. Here the CDR3 DNA reads TGTGCCAGCAGTTGGCTAGCGGGGCGGGCGATGGACGAGCAGTACTTC. The encoded protein is CASSWLAGRAMDEQYF.

CDR3 sequence: CASHERGNEQFF. CDR3 in DNA: TGTGCCAGCCACGAACGGGGCAATGAGCAGTTCTTC. V is TRBV2 and J is TRBJ2-1, with TRBD2 as a possible D gene (5 bases). The CDR3 spans 12 residues. Germline CDR1 and CDR2: SNHLY and FYNNEI. Trimming removed 8 bases from V and 6 bases from J, with 11 bases in between.

V gene TRBV7-2 combines with J gene TRBJ2-5, with 12 positions matching TRBD2. V lost 8 bases and J lost 4; bases outside the gene matches: 5. Germline V gene data show CDR1 as SGHTA and CDR2 as FQGNSA. The CDR3 has 14 amino acids. Here the CDR3 DNA reads TGTGCCAGCTCTAGCGGGAGGGTTTCAGAGACCCAGTACTTC. Amino acids: CASSSGRVSETQYF.

The chain links TRBV30 to TRBJ2-5; D is possibly TRBD1 or TRBD2 (6 bases each). Germline loops: CDR1 GTSNPN, CDR2 SVGIG (reference sequence). The V end was cut by 7 bases, the J end by 7 bases, with 19 bases between. The CDR3 runs to 13 residues. The CDR3: CAYAGQTRGTQYF. The CDR3 nucleotides read TGTGCCTACGCGGGACAAACGCGTGGGACCCAGTACTTC.

This clone appeared a few times. The CDR3 sequence is CAWSVGYAEQFF. CDR3 coding DNA: TGTGCCTGGAGTGTTGGGTACGCTGAGCAGTTCTTC. The rearrangement uses TRBV30 and TRBJ2-1; D is unclear. The CDR3 covers 12 residues. Germline values: CDR1 GTSNPN, CDR2 SVGIG (reference sequence). With 0 bases removed from V and 9 bases from J, the gap between germline ends came to 9 bases.

This clone has more than one count but fewer than ten. This chain uses TRBV11-2 with TRBJ2-2; D is unresolved. The CDR3 has 12 residues. The germline V gene has CDR1 SGHAT and CDR2 FQNNGV. The V gene lost 6 bases and the J gene lost 7 bases, with 9 bases spanning the gap. The CDR3 is CASSTYGGELFF. The DNA of the CDR3 is TGTGCCAGCAGTACCTATGGCGGGGAGCTGTTTTTT.

The J gene is TRBJ2-7, the V gene TRBV6-1, with a weak D call TRBD1 (5 bases). Germline V CDR1 and CDR2: MNHNS, SASEGT. Trimming shortened V by 8 bases and J by 2 bases, and 19 bases separated the two germline ends. The CDR3 contains 15 residues. The CDR3 region has the DNA TGTGCCAGCGCAGGGTCTTACCTGGCTGCCTACGAGCAGTACTTC. It encodes CASAGSYLAAYEQYF.